This TCR beta chain was obtained from a study of a mutant IDH1 vaccine in newly diagnosed glioma. Study context: Administration of eight vaccinations to patients took place in weeks 1, 3, 5, 7, 11, 15, 19, 23. Once 4-6 weeks had passed after radiotherapy alone, vaccination started, or it started with temozolomide cycles. Antecedent treatment encompassed radiotherapy, temozolomide, or their combination; the majority received both. Study results and caveats: It was around 93% of patients that developed vaccine-induced immune responses.

Documented time point: week 11, during vaccination. What each vaccine dose contained was 300 ug of mutant IDH1 20-mer peptide, accompanied by topical imiquimod. This clone has only one observation. No antigen is known for it. Clones were sequenced by immunoSEQ multiplex PCR, and TCRdb holds only the in-frame ones, with some missing. Of about 31,000 clones in the sample, roughly 80% were seen once. The sequenced sample was PBMCs, obtained from a glioma patient whose treatment included an IDH1 peptide vaccine. The source of this sequence is a man aged 25 to 40 with glioma.

The CDR3 loop reads CASSTLLTGAMNTEAFF. The CDR3 DNA sequence: TGTGCCAGCAGTACATTACTCACAGGGGCGATGAACACTGAAGCTTTCTTT. The chain is built from TRBV27 and TRBJ1-1; 7 bases are a match to TRBD1. Unmatched junction bases numbered 12, after V lost 5 bases and J lost 0 bases. CDR1 and CDR2 from the germline V gene are MNHEY and SMNVEV (reference sequence). CDR3 length: 17 amino acids.